Listed below are T cell receptor beta chains from one sample, sequenced in a study of PD-1 blockade in classical Hodgkin lymphoma. Assay used: immunoSEQ multiplex PCR; TCRdb lists only in-frame clones, some missing. The sample yields more than 60,000 clones, roughly nine tenths seen once. Sample: peripheral blood mononuclear cells (PBMCs), taken at baseline. These receptors all stem from a human donor with classical Hodgkin lymphoma. The CDR3 runs from the conserved cysteine through the conserved F or W. D genes are given only for firm matches. For some rows the clone size is stated as once, few or many, or as a class when expanded; others skip it.

>.|TRBJ1-6|.|TRBV5-6
TGTGCCAGCAGCTTGTGGGGGGCACCACCCCTCCACTTT
CASSLWGAPPLHF
>.|TRBJ1-1|.|TRBV5-8
TGTGCCAGCACTGGTGACGACACTGAAGCTTTCTTT
CASTGDDTEAFF
>.|TRBJ2-1|TRBD1|TRBV10-3
TGTGCCATCAAGGGGACCCCGGGACAGGGGGCTTTCGATGAGCAGTTCTTC
CAIKGTPGQGAFDEQFF
>.|TRBJ1-5|.|TRBV2
TGTGCCAGCCGGGGCGGGGGCACTCCCTATCAGCCCCAGCATTTT
CASRGGGTPYQPQHF
>.|TRBJ2-7|.|TRBV2
TGTGCCAGCAGTGAAGCGGGCTACGAGCAGTACTTC
CASSEAGYEQYF
>.|TRBJ2-3|TRBD2|TRBV9
TGTGCCAGCAGCGTAGTAGGAGCGGGGGTCCTCTCAGATACGCAGTATTTT
CASSVVGAGVLSDTQYF
>few|TRBJ2-2|TRBD2|TRBV10-3
TGTGCCATCAGTGATTTGACTAGCGGCGGCAGGAACACCGGGGAGCTGTTTTTT
CAISDLTSGGRNTGELFF
>.|TRBJ2-5|.|TRBV7-9
TGTGCCAGCAGCTCAACTAGGGGAAGCGAGACCCAGTACTTC
CASSSTRGSETQYF
>.|TRBJ2-7|.|TRBV19
TGTGCCAGTAGTACGCAGGGGTCCTCCTACGAGCAGTACTTC
CASSTQGSSYEQYF
>once|TRBJ1-2|.|TRBV13
TGTGCCAGCAGCTCCAATCCGCAGTATGGCTACACCTTC
CASSSNPQYGYTF
>few|TRBJ1-6|.|TRBV6-5
TGTGCCAGCAGCCAGGTTCTCAACGGGTCACCCCTCCACTTT
CASSQVLNGSPLHF
>once|TRBJ2-7|.|TRBV7-9
TGTGCCAGCAGCTTGACTATATACGAGCAGTACTTC
CASSLTIYEQYF
>.|TRBJ2-5|.|TRBV15
TGTGCCACCAGCCACCCCTTAGCGGAGACCCAGTACTTC
CATSHPLAETQYF
>.|TRBJ2-7|.|TRBV27
TGTGCCAGCAGTTTCAAAGCGGAGACCCCCTACGAGCAGTACTTC
CASSFKAETPYEQYF
>.|TRBJ2-1|.|TRBV6-1
TGTGCCAGCAGTGAAAACGGGGGTTCCCCTTCGTTCTTC
CASSENGGSPSFF
>.|TRBJ1-4|.|TRBV28
TGTGCCAGCACCTTCGGAGCAGGGCGGAGTGAAAAACTGTTTTTT
CASTFGAGRSEKLFF
>once|TRBJ2-5|.|TRBV7-6
TGTGCCAGCAGCGTACAGGTTGGAACGGGGGCCCCGTGGGAGACCCAGTACTTC
CASSVQVGTGAPWETQYF
>.|TRBJ1-1|TRBD1|TRBV30
TGTGCCTGGAGGCGACAGGGTCTAACTGAAGCTTTCTTT
CAWRRQGLTEAFF
>.|TRBJ2-7|.|TRBV19
TGTGCCAGTAGCATCCAGGGGCTAGATTCCTACGAGCAGTACTTC
CASSIQGLDSYEQYF
>once|TRBJ2-7|.|TRBV11-2
TGTGCCAGCAGCTTAGCTGGCTACGAGCAGTACTTC
CASSLAGYEQYF
>once|TRBJ2-1|.|TRBV28
TGTGCCAGCAGGGGCGTTGGGCAGCCGACCTACAATGAGCAGTTCTTC
CASRGVGQPTYNEQFF
>.|TRBJ2-3|.|TRBV6-5
TGTGCCAGCAGACAGGGTAATACGCAGTATTTT
CASRQGNTQYF
>.|TRBJ2-1|.|TRBV13
TGTGCCAGCAGCTTAGGGGGGAGCTCCTACAATGAGCAGTTCTTC
CASSLGGSSYNEQFF
>.|TRBJ1-5|.|TRBV6-1
TGTGCCAGCAGTCAAGGGAGGCCCCAGCATTTT
CASSQGRPQHF
>.|TRBJ2-7|.|TRBV5-8
TGTGCCAGCAGCGGGGCGGGCAAACGAGCGGGTCTGGTGGTGTACGAGCAGTACTTC
CASSGAGKRAGLVVYEQYF
>.|TRBJ2-7|TRBD2|TRBV7-2
TGTGCCAGCAGCTTATCCAGCGGGGGTCCTGGCTACGAGCAGTACTTC
CASSLSSGGPGYEQYF
>.|TRBJ2-7|TRBD2|TRBV19
TGTGCCAGTAGTGAGGGACTAGCTACACCCCTCTCCTACGAGCAGTACTTC
CASSEGLATPLSYEQYF
>.|TRBJ2-1|TRBD2|TRBV7-9
TGTGCCAGCAGCTCGACCACCCGACTAGCGGGGGACTACAATGAGCAGTTCTTC
CASSSTTRLAGDYNEQFF
>.|TRBJ1-4|TRBD1|TRBV7-9
TGTGCCAGCAGCTCCACGATGGACAGGGGTGAATATGAAAAACTGTTTTTT
CASSSTMDRGEYEKLFF
>.|TRBJ2-1|.|TRBV5-5
TGTGCCAGCAGCTTCGCGGTCAATGAGCAGTTCTTC
CASSFAVNEQFF
>.|TRBJ2-7|.|TRBV27
TGTGCCAGCAGTTTACCGGGCTCCTACGAGCAGTACTTC
CASSLPGSYEQYF
>once|TRBJ2-7|TRBD2|TRBV28
TGTGCCAGCAGTTTCCGGGGACTAAGCTCCTACGAGCAGTACTTC
CASSFRGLSSYEQYF
>.|TRBJ2-7|.|TRBV6-1
TGTGCCAGCAGTGACCTGGGGCCAACAGGGTCACTTAAGTACGAGCAGTACTTC
CASSDLGPTGSLKYEQYF
>.|TRBJ1-2|.|TRBV27
TGTGCCAGCAGAACCGAAGGGGCATATGGCTACACCTTC
CASRTEGAYGYTF
>.|TRBJ1-5|.|TRBV28
TGTGCCAGCAGTCCGGGGAGCCAGCCCCAGCATTTT
CASSPGSQPQHF
>.|TRBJ2-7|.|TRBV20-1
TGCAGTGGGGGTCAGGGGTACGAGCAGTACTTC
CSGGQGYEQYF
>.|TRBJ2-1|TRBD2|TRBV15
TGTGCCACCAGCAGCTCGACTAGCGGGGGCTACTCCTACAATGAGCAGTTCTTC
CATSSSTSGGYSYNEQFF
>once|TRBJ2-1|.|TRBV2
TGTGCCAGCAGTGAAGGGACCTACAAGGCGCAGTTCTTC
CASSEGTYKAQFF
>.|TRBJ2-1|.|TRBV18
TGTGCCAGCTCACCAGCGGGTGGGGGCAATGAGCAGTTCTTC
CASSPAGGGNEQFF
>.|TRBJ2-2|.|TRBV5-1
TGCGCCAGCAGCAAGGGTAGCGCATGGAACACCGGGGAGCTGTTTTTT
CASSKGSAWNTGELFF
>.|TRBJ1-6|.|TRBV6-7
TGTGCCATATGGGTATCCCGAAATTCACCCCTCCACTTT
CAIWVSRNSPLHF
>.|TRBJ2-5|TRBD2|TRBV7-8
TGTGCCAGCAGCTTAGGACCTAGCGGGGTCCGGGAGACCCAGTACTTC
CASSLGPSGVRETQYF
>.|TRBJ2-1|TRBD2|TRBV11-2
TGTGCCAGCAGCTTAGGGGCGGGGGCCTACAATGAGCAGTTCTTC
CASSLGAGAYNEQFF
>.|TRBJ2-2|TRBD2|TRBV2
TGTGCCAGCAATCTAGCGGGGGGGAACACCGGGGAGCTGTTTTTT
CASNLAGGNTGELFF
>.|TRBJ2-1|.|TRBV5-1
TGCGCCAGCAGCTTTACAGGGAATTACAATGAGCAGTTCTTC
CASSFTGNYNEQFF
>few|TRBJ1-1|.|TRBV11-1
TGTGCCAGCAGCTACAACAGGGAGAGTTTGGACACTGAAGCTTTCTTT
CASSYNRESLDTEAFF
>.|TRBJ1-1|TRBD1|TRBV11-3
TGTGCCAGCAGCGACAGGGGTGGGGACACTGAAGCTTTCTTT
CASSDRGGDTEAFF
>few|TRBJ2-3|.|TRBV18
TGTGCCAGCTCACCAAGAACAGCCACAGATACGCAGTATTTT
CASSPRTATDTQYF
>.|TRBJ1-1|.|TRBV7-2
TGTGCCAGCAGCTTAGAGGTTCCTACTGAAGCTTTCTTT
CASSLEVPTEAFF
>.|TRBJ2-7|.|TRBV13
TGTGCCAGCAGCCCCCTCGGGGTTGGTCACTACGAGCAGTACTTC
CASSPLGVGHYEQYF
>.|TRBJ1-6|.|TRBV19
TGTGCCAGTAGTCTTCCAGGGCCGCCGGGGAATTCACCCCTCCACTTT
CASSLPGPPGNSPLHF